This TCR beta chain came from a study of blood T cell repertoires in COVID-19. The wider study: COVID-19 samples, acute and convalescent, were from the United States, Italy and Spain. The analysed material was cDNA or gDNA that came from T cells, B-cell-depleted T cells, or PBMCs.

The CDR3 consists of 13 residues. Germline CDR1 and CDR2: MNHNS and SASEGT. Trimming removed 2 bases at V and 0 bases at J, with 5 bases between. Original methodology: Amplified reference gene primers provided the basis for estimating nucleated cell counts. Libraries were prepared by immunoSEQ multiplex PCR; TCRdb keeps only in-frame clonotypes and omits some of them. V and J calls and clone size are those listed in that table; D and trimming were worked out from the DNA. The table includes about 150,000 clones, around 88% detected once. The V and J genes are TRBV6-1 and TRBJ2-7; no reliable D call. Sequenced input: peripheral blood. The TCR was taken from a human donor in a cohort sampled during active COVID-19. As DNA, the CDR3 is TGTGCCAGCAGTGAAACAATCTCCTACGAGCAGTACTTC. It yields the protein CASSETISYEQYF.